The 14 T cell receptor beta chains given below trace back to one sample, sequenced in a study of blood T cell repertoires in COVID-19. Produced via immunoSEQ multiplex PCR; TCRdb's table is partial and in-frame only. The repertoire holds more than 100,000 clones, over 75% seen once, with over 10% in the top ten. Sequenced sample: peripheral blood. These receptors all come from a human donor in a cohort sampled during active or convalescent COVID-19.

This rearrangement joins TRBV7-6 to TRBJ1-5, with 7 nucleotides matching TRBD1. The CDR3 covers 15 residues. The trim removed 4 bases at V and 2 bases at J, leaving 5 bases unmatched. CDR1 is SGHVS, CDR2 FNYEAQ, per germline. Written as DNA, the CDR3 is TGTGCCAGCAGCTCAACAGGGGAGGGCAATCAGCCCCAGCATTTT. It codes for CASSSTGEGNQPQHF.

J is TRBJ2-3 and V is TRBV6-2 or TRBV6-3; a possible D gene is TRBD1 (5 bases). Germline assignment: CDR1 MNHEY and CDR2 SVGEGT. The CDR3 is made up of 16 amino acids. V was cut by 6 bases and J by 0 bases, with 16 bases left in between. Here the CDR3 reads CASSRIRQTSTDTQYF. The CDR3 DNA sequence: TGTGCCAGCAGCCGCATTCGACAGACTAGCACAGATACGCAGTATTTT.

CDR3 DNA: TGTGCCACCCGACAGGGCTCCTACAATGAGCAGTTCTTC. Its protein product is CATRQGSYNEQFF. The chain has TRBV15 and TRBJ2-1, with 7 bases fitting TRBD1. The CDR3 is made up of 13 amino acids. V trimming: 8 bases; J trimming: 0 bases; junction bases outside the gene matches: 1. Germline V gene data show CDR1 as LNHNV and CDR2 as YYDKDF (reference sequence).

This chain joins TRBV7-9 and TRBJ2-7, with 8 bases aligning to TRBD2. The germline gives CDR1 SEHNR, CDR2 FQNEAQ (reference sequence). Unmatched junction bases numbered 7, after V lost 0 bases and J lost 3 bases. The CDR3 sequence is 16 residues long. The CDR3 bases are TGTGCCAGCAGCTTAGCTAACAGCGGGGGTAGCTACGAGCAGTACTTC. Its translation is CASSLANSGGSYEQYF.

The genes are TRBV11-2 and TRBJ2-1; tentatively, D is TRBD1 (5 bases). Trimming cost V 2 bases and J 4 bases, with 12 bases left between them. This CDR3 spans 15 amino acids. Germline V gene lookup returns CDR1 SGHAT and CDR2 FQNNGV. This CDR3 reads CASSLNRQGYNEQFF. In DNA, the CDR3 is TGTGCCAGCAGCTTAAATCGGCAGGGATACAATGAGCAGTTCTTC.

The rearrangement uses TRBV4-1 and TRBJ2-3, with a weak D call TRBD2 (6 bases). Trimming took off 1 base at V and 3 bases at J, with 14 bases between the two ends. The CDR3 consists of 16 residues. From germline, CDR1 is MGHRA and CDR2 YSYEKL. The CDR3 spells CASSQVRGAGTDTQYF. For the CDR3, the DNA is TGCGCCAGCAGCCAAGTGCGAGGCGCGGGGACAGATACGCAGTATTTT.

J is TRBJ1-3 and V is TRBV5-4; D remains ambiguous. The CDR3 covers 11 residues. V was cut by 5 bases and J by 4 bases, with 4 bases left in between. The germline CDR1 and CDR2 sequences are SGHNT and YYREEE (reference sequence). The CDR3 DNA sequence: TGTGCCAGCAGGGGCGGAAACACCATATATTTT. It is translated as CASRGGNTIYF.

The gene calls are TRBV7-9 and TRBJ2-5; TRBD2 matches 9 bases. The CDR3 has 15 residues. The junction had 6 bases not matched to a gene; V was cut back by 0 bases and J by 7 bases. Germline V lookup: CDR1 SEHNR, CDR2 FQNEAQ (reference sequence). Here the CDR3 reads CASSLASSGEVTQYF. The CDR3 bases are TGTGCCAGCAGCTTAGCGTCTAGCGGGGAGGTGACCCAGTACTTC.

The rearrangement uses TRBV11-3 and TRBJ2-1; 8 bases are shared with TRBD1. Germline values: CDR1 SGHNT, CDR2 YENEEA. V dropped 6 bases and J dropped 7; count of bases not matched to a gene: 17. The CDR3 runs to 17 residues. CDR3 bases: TGTGCCAGCAGTCCCGGGCAGGGGGCCCCCGGGGGTAATGAGCAGTTCTTC. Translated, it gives CASSPGQGAPGGNEQFF.

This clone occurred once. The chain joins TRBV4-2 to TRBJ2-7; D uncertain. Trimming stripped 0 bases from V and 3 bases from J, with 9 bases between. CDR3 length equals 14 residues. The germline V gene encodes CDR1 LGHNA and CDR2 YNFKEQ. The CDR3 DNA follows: TGTGCCAGCAGCCAAGATAGTTCCTTCTACGAGCAGTACTTC. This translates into CASSQDSSFYEQYF.

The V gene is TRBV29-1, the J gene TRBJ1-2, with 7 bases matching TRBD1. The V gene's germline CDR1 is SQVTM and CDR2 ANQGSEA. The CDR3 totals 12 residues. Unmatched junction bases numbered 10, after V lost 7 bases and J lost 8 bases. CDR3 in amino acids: CSAKTGQEGYTF. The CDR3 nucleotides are TGCAGCGCGAAGACAGGGCAAGAAGGCTACACCTTC. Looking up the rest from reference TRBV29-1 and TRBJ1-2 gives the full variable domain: SAVISQKPSRDICQRGTSLTIQCQVDSQVTMMFWYRQQPGQSLTLIATANQGSEATYESGFVIDKFPISRPNLTFSTLTVSNMSPEDSSIYLCSAKTGQEGYTFGSGTRLTVV.

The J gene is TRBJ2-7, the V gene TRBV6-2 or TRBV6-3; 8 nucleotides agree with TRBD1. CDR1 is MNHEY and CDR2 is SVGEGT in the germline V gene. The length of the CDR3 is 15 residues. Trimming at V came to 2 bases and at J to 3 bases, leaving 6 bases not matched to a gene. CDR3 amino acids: CASSYAGQVNYEQYF. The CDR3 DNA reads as TGTGCCAGCAGTTACGCGGGACAGGTTAACTACGAGCAGTACTTC.

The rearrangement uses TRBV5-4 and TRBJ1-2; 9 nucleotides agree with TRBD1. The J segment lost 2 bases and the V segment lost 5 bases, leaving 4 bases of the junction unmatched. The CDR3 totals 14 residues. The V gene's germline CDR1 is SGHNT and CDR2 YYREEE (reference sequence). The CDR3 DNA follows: TGTGCCAGCAGTTTTGGACAGGGGAACTATGGCTACACCTTC. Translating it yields CASSFGQGNYGYTF.

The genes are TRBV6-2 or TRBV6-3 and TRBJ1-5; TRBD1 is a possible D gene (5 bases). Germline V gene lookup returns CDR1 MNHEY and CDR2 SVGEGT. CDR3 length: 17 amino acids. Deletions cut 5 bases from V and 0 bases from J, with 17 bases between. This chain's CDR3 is CASSRGIRLSSNQPQHF. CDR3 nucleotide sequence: TGTGCCAGCAGTCGGGGGATCCGCCTAAGTAGCAATCAGCCCCAGCATTTT.